Following are 29 T cell receptor beta chains from one sample sequenced in a study of blood T cell dynamics during melanoma immunotherapy. Some clones are missing from TCRdb's copy, which holds only in-frame ones; the method was immunoSEQ multiplex PCR. Of more than 15,000 clones detected, around nine tenths appear once; the ten largest clones hold around 7.8%. The time point was: week 3, after first cycle of checkpoint inhibitor. The input for sequencing was blood, taken from a patient treated with checkpoint blockade. These receptors were taken from a human donor with melanoma.

The CDR3 sequence: CASSYGPPGSGNTIYF. CDR3 coding DNA: TGTGCCAGCAGTTACGGGCCTCCCGGCTCTGGAAACACCATATATTTT. The rearrangement uses TRBV6-5 and TRBJ1-3, with D unclear. V lost 2 bases to trimming and J lost 0 bases, with 11 bases between them. From germline, CDR1 is MNHEY and CDR2 SVGAGI. This CDR3 is 16 amino acids long.

This clone came up a few times. The chain carries TRBV2 and TRBJ2-2, with 9 nucleotides matching TRBD2. CDR3 length equals 15 residues. The V gene's germline CDR1 is SNHLY and CDR2 FYNNEI. With V trimmed by 6 bases and J by 5 bases, 7 bases remained unmatched. In DNA form, the CDR3 reads TGTGCCAGCAGCCCCGGACTAGCGTCGACCGGGGAGCTGTTTTTT. It encodes CASSPGLASTGELFF.

This sequence joins TRBV2 and TRBJ2-7; D is unresolved. The CDR3 totals 10 residues. CDR1 is SNHLY, CDR2 FYNNEI, per germline. Trimming stripped 3 bases from V and 3 bases from J, with 0 bases between. The CDR3: CASSDYEQYF. As DNA, the CDR3 is TGTGCCAGCAGTGACTACGAGCAGTACTTC.

The chain joins TRBV27 to TRBJ2-7; TRBD2 might be the D (6 bases). Trimming cost V 2 bases and J 4 bases, with 15 bases left between them. Germline values: CDR1 MNHEY, CDR2 SMNVEV (reference sequence). The CDR3 totals 15 residues. The CDR3 region is CASSLVGGTRYEQYF. CDR3 sequence (DNA): TGTGCCAGCAGTTTAGTCGGCGGGACCCGTTACGAGCAGTACTTC.

The chain combines TRBV29-1 with TRBJ1-1; D is undetermined. With 4 bases removed from V and 1 base from J, the gap between germline ends came to 4 bases. Germline assignment: CDR1 SQVTM and CDR2 ANQGSEA. The CDR3 runs 11 residues. Here the CDR3 DNA reads TGCAGCGTTGGGGAGAACACTGAAGCTTTCTTT. It encodes CSVGENTEAFF.

J is TRBJ1-2 and V is TRBV13; the match to TRBD1 covers 7 bases. V lost 3 bases, J lost 5 bases, and 6 bases stayed unmatched. This CDR3 spans 14 amino acids. CDR1 is PRHDT, CDR2 FYEKMQ, per germline (reference sequence). The CDR3 nucleotides read TGTGCCAGCAGCTTCAGGGGGGACGGGTATGGCTACACCTTC. Protein: CASSFRGDGYGYTF. Filled out from reference TRBV13 and TRBJ1-2, the complete variable domain reads AAGVIQSPRHLIKEKRETATLKCYPIPRHDTVYWYQQGPGQDPQFLISFYEKMQSDKGSIPDRFSAQQFSDYHSELNMSSLELGDSALYFCASSFRGDGYGYTFGSGTRLTVV.

Regarding this clone: Compared with germline, one end of the junction differs, possibly owing to a read error. This chain joins TRBV7-2 and TRBJ2-7; TRBD1 matches 9 bases. Germline V CDR1 and CDR2: SGHTA, FQGNSA. This CDR3 is built from 16 residues. CDR3 DNA: TGTGCCAGCAGCCTAGCCGTAGGACAGGGGCAGGACGAGCAGTACTTC. It codes for CASSLAVGQGQDEQYF.

The rearrangement links TRBV6-5 to TRBJ2-5, with TRBD2 as a possible D gene (7 bases). The DNA end is a closer match to TRBJ2-7, so the J assignment may be wrong. CDR1 and CDR2 (germline): MNHEY, SVGAGI. The CDR3 sequence is 13 residues long. The CDR3 is CASRPLGGGEQYF. The CDR3 region has the DNA TGTGCCAGCAGACCTCTAGGGGGGGGCGAGCAGTACTTC.

CDR3 protein: CASSTRDKGGQFF. The CDR3 nucleotides are TGTGCCAGCAGCACCCGGGACAAAGGAGGGCAGTTCTTC. This rearrangement joins TRBV28 to TRBJ2-1, with a weak D call TRBD1 (6 bases). This CDR3 contains 13 residues. Germline values: CDR1 MDHEN, CDR2 SYDVKM. Trimming took 6 bases from V and 12 from J, leaving 18 bases between them.

The rearrangement joins TRBV15 to TRBJ1-2; unclear D gene. The germline V gene has CDR1 LNHNV and CDR2 YYDKDF (reference sequence). The V and J ends lost 3 bases and 4 bases respectively, with 15 bases between them. This CDR3 has 15 residues. CDR3 amino acids: CATSRSLGGSYGYTF. DNA for the CDR3: TGTGCCACCAGCAGGTCACTGGGAGGTTCCTATGGCTACACCTTC. The whole variable domain, filled in from reference TRBV15 and TRBJ1-2, reads DAMVIQNPRYQVTQFGKPVTLSCSQTLNHNVMYWYQQKSSQAPKLLFHYYDKDFNNEADTPDNFQSRRPNTSFCFLDIRSPGLGDTAMYLCATSRSLGGSYGYTFGSGTRLTVV.

The chain has TRBV5-5 and TRBJ2-2, with D perhaps TRBD2 (6 bases). Per the germline V gene, CDR1 is SGHKS and CDR2 is YYEKEE (reference sequence). Trimming left V 3 bases short and J 1 base short, with 7 bases between. This CDR3 has 14 residues. CDR3 nucleotide sequence: TGTGCCAGCAGCTCGGGACTGAACACCGGGGAGCTGTTTTTT. Residues: CASSSGLNTGELFF.

This clone was seen only once. V is TRBV5-1 and J is TRBJ1-1; unclear D gene. The V and J ends lost 4 bases and 0 bases respectively, with 10 bases between them. In germline, CDR1 is SGHRS, CDR2 YFSETQ. This CDR3 contains 14 residues. This CDR3 reads CASSLVGLNTEAFF. The CDR3 DNA follows: TGCGCCAGCAGCCTGGTGGGCTTGAACACTGAAGCTTTCTTT.

The chain has TRBV28 and TRBJ1-1, with 7 bases matching TRBD1. The CDR3 runs 14 residues. V was pared by 7 bases and J by 6 bases, with 11 bases of the junction left unmatched. CDR1 is MDHEN and CDR2 is SYDVKM in the germline V gene. DNA for the CDR3: TGTGCCAGCACCCCGACAGGGAGCGAACCTGAAGCTTTCTTT. Translation gives CASTPTGSEPEAFF.

The chain links TRBV28 to TRBJ2-3, with TRBD2 matching over 13 bases. The CDR3 has 19 amino acids. V was pared by 5 bases and J by 0 bases, with 11 bases of the junction left unmatched. Germline assignment: CDR1 MDHEN and CDR2 SYDVKM. CDR3 nucleotide sequence: TGTGCCAGCAGTACCCAAGGACTAGCGGGAGTTCTTAGCACAGATACGCAGTATTTT. It translates to CASSTQGLAGVLSTDTQYF.

The V gene is TRBV5-1, the J gene TRBJ1-5; no definite D call. Germline CDR1 SGHRS, CDR2 YFSETQ. This CDR3 is built from 13 residues. V lost 0 bases, J lost 7 bases, and 8 bases lay in between. The CDR3 DNA is TGCGCCAGCAGCTTGGCGGTTGGACAGCCCCAGCATTTT. This gives the protein CASSLAVGQPQHF.

The chain combines TRBV28 with TRBJ1-1; TRBD1 matches 7 bases. This CDR3 contains 14 residues. The V segment lost 5 bases and the J segment 5 bases; nucleotides outside the gene matches: 8. Per germline, CDR1 MDHEN and CDR2 SYDVKM. The chain's CDR3 is CASSLTGFLTEAFF. CDR3 bases: TGTGCCAGCAGTCTGACAGGGTTTTTGACTGAAGCTTTCTTT.

The CDR3 DNA follows: TGTGCCAGCAGCCCTGATGATAGCGGGAGCGTGGACGGGGAGCTGTTTTTT. Its protein is CASSPDDSGSVDGELFF. The chain combines TRBV4-2 with TRBJ2-2; TRBD2 agrees at 9 bases. V lost 4 bases to trimming and J lost 7 bases; unmatched junction nucleotides: 13. Germline CDR1 LGHNA, CDR2 YNFKEQ. CDR3 size: 17 residues.

The V gene is TRBV7-9, the J gene TRBJ2-5; D is undetermined. With 5 bases removed from V and 4 bases from J, the gap between germline ends came to 8 bases. The CDR3 is 12 amino acids. Per the germline V gene, CDR1 is SEHNR and CDR2 is FQNEAQ (reference sequence). The CDR3, as DNA: TGTGCCAGCAGCGCGCTGGGAGAGACCCAGTACTTC. The encoded protein is CASSALGETQYF.

The CDR3 DNA reads as TGTGCCAGCAGCCCAGGGACTAGCGGGAGGGACACAGATACGCAGTATTTT. This gives the protein CASSPGTSGRDTDTQYF. The V and J genes are TRBV5-6 and TRBJ2-3, with TRBD2 matching over 16 bases. The CDR3 loop spans 17 amino acids. V trimming: 4 bases; J trimming: 2 bases; junction bases outside the gene matches: 4. CDR1 and CDR2 from the germline V gene are SGHDT and YYEEEE.

This clone was seen a few times. This chain links TRBV27 with TRBJ2-5, with D perhaps TRBD2 (5 bases). Germline lookup yields CDR1 MNHEY and CDR2 SMNVEV (reference sequence). Between the trimmed V and J ends, which lost 1 base and 5 bases, there was a span of 17 bases. The CDR3 runs 16 residues. The CDR3 here is CASSLLRRGLEETQYF. The CDR3 DNA sequence: TGTGCCAGCAGTTTATTAAGGAGAGGGTTGGAGGAGACCCAGTACTTC.

In regard to this clone: The junction does not match germline at one end; this may be a read error. The chain employs TRBV6-1 and TRBJ2-4, with D possibly being TRBD1 (6 bases). The CDR3 is made up of 15 amino acids. Per germline, CDR1 MNHNS and CDR2 SASEGT. CDR3 in amino acids: CASREGTGPQNIQYF. The DNA of the CDR3 is TGTGCCAGCAGAGAAGGAACAGGGCCCCAAAACATTCAGTACTTC.

The chain is built from TRBV5-4 and TRBJ2-5; TRBD2 might be the D (5 bases). Matching the DNA end better, TRBJ2-7 makes the J call doubtful. This CDR3 is built from 13 residues. The V gene's germline CDR1 is SGHNT and CDR2 YYREEE (reference sequence). For the CDR3, the DNA is TGTGCCAGCAGCTTATGGACTTCGGACGAGCAGTACTTC. It encodes CASSLWTSDEQYF.

V and J are TRBV19 and TRBJ2-2; possible D gene TRBD1, 5 bases. V was clipped by 8 bases and J by 1 base, with 8 bases between them. Germline-derived CDR1 and CDR2 are LNHDA and SQIVND (reference sequence). This CDR3 is 13 amino acids long. CDR3 protein: CASFGQNTGELFF. DNA of the CDR3: TGTGCCAGTTTCGGACAGAACACCGGGGAGCTGTTTTTT.

V usage is TRBV5-1 and J usage is TRBJ2-2; no clear D. Germline V gene sequence: CDR1 SGHRS, CDR2 YFSETQ. V was pared by 0 bases and J by 7 bases, with 10 bases between. This CDR3 is built from 14 residues. The CDR3 coding sequence is TGCGCCAGCAGCTTGGATGGGGTTAACGGGGAGCTGTTTTTT. Translated, it gives CASSLDGVNGELFF.

This clone has only one observation. V usage is TRBV28 and J usage is TRBJ1-5; possibly TRBD1 for D (5 bases). Germline CDR1 reads MDHEN; CDR2 reads SYDVKM. Between the trimmed V and J ends, which lost 4 bases and 7 bases, there was a span of 14 bases. The CDR3 length is 14 residues. The CDR3 nucleotides read TGTGCCAGCAGTTCAAGAGCCGGACACCAGCCCCAGCATTTT. As protein: CASSSRAGHQPQHF.

This clone was seen only once. The chain couples TRBV28 to TRBJ2-7; 7 bases fit TRBD2. The germline V gene encodes CDR1 MDHEN and CDR2 SYDVKM. The CDR3 has 14 residues. V shed 8 bases, J shed 3 bases, and the junction held 10 bases outside the gene matches. The DNA of the CDR3 is TGTGCCAGCGGACGGACTAGAGCGTTCTACGAGCAGTACTTC. This sequence encodes CASGRTRAFYEQYF.

This rearrangement joins TRBV29-1 to TRBJ2-1; TRBD2 aligns across 10 bases. This CDR3 is built from 14 residues. Looked up from germline, CDR1 is SQVTM and CDR2 is ANQGSEA. V gave up 6 bases and J gave up 9 bases; unmatched junction bases: 11. Here the CDR3 reads CSVAKGSGRIEQFF. The CDR3, as DNA: TGCAGCGTGGCCAAGGGTAGCGGGAGGATTGAGCAGTTCTTC.

The V gene is TRBV11-3, the J gene TRBJ2-1; 10 nucleotides line up with TRBD2. Germline CDR1 and CDR2: SGHNT and YENEEA. CDR3 size: 17 residues. With V trimmed by 3 bases and J by 7 bases, 12 bases remained unmatched. CDR3 nucleotide sequence: TGTGCCAGCAGCTTGGAGGGTTCTACTAGCGGGACAAATGAGCAGTTCTTC. This encodes CASSLEGSTSGTNEQFF.

This rearrangement joins TRBV7-2 to TRBJ2-5; 8 bases agree with TRBD2. The J call may be faulty, since TRBJ2-7 better matches the DNA end. In germline, CDR1 is SGHTA, CDR2 FQGNSA. This CDR3 region has 16 residues. DNA of the CDR3: TGTGCCAGCAGCTTAGGATTCAGCGGGAGCCGCTACGAGCAGTACTTC. Amino acid sequence: CASSLGFSGSRYEQYF.